This record looks at one T cell receptor beta chain sequence and its context. The antigen remains unidentified. Authors of the study amplified TCR beta CDR3 regions from RNA transcripts. HTBI primers were employed in a first-round RT-PCR of the TCR CDR3. TCRdb called the multiplex PCR reads again in MiXCR, with one record for every CDR3 protein. The table has roughly 420,000 distinct CDR3 sequences, less than 20% seen once; the top ten hold 11% to 15%. This CDR3 has 15 amino acids. Germline V gene sequence: CDR1 DFQATT, CDR2 SNEGSKA (reference sequence). Between the trimmed V and J ends, which lost 0 bases and 0 bases, there was a span of 9 bases. These data originate in a study of T cells in Graves' hyperthyroidism and ophthalmopathy. Study details: Peripheral blood was collected at initial diagnosis, before any treatment.

Study conclusions and caveats: Blood shared most expanded thyroid clonotypes above 0.001. A model using 13 V-J features told ophthalmopathy apart from stable hyperthyroidism.

Specimen: blood. V is TRBV20-1 and J is TRBJ1-5; no reliable D call. The receptor was derived from a woman under 30 with Graves' hyperthyroidism. The DNA of the CDR3 is TGCAGTGCTAGAGAGGGTTTCGTTAGCAATCAGCCCCAGCATTTT. Translated, it gives CSAREGFVSNQPQHF.